The clone carrying this TCR beta chain came up a few times. The antigen remains unidentified. The use of a sample-barcoded 5' primer and a J-beta primer mix characterized a second PCR of about 7 to 12 cycles. A single record per CDR3 protein comes from TCRdb applying MiXCR to the 5' RACE reads. Among about 1.7 million distinct CDR3 sequences listed, roughly 27% were seen once. These data come from a study of blood T cells in healthy people across ages. General study results and limits: PBMC samples, being unsorted, prevented any conclusive comparison of naive and antigen-experienced cells. The study found more naive CD4+ cells and higher diversity in long-lived than aged donors. Age showed a roughly linear inverse relationship with TCR beta diversity per million T cells.

Trimming removed 5 bases from V and 4 bases from J, with 12 bases in between. This CDR3 region has 13 residues. From germline, CDR1 is MNHEY and CDR2 SMNVEV (reference sequence). This sequence joins TRBV27 and TRBJ2-7, with a weak D call TRBD1 (5 bases). Sequencing was performed on blood. The receptor comes from a woman aged 25 to 39 in good health. The CDR3 spells CASSPRTHYEQYF. The CDR3 coding sequence is TGTGCCAGCAGTCCGCGGACACATTACGAGCAGTACTTC.